The 25 T cell receptor beta chains in this list originate from one sample, sequenced in a study of OX40 agonist ivuxolimab in advanced cancers. Repertoires were generated with immunoSEQ multiplex PCR, while TCRdb's copy carries only in-frame clones and drops some. The table has about 19,000 clones, roughly 68% seen once. The sample consisted of CD4+ or CD8+ T cells sorted from blood, taken in a trial of the OX40 agonist ivuxolimab. Every receptor here comes from an adult with an advanced solid tumor such as melanoma, head and neck, liver or kidney cancer.

This sequence joins TRBV6-5 and TRBJ1-1; maybe TRBD1 (5 bases). The CDR3 loop spans 13 amino acids. Germline CDR1 reads MNHEY; CDR2 reads SVGAGI. V gave up 6 bases and J gave up 5 bases, with 13 bases separating them. The CDR3 DNA is TGTGCCAGCAGATCCGGGACGGCGACTGAAGCTTTCTTT. Translation: CASRSGTATEAFF.

The chain couples TRBV25-1 to TRBJ1-5; D perhaps matches TRBD1 (5 bases). The CDR3 contains 14 residues. Germline V gene sequence: CDR1 MGHDK, CDR2 SYGVNS. Trimming took 6 bases from V and 3 from J, leaving 12 bases between them. The CDR3: CASRGGGNNQPQHF. For the CDR3, the DNA is TGTGCCAGCAGAGGTGGGGGAAACAATCAGCCCCAGCATTTT.

The rearrangement links TRBV9 to TRBJ2-3; TRBD2 matches 9 bases. CDR1 is SGDLS, CDR2 YYNGEE, per germline. The junction had 13 bases not matched to a gene; V was cut back by 4 bases and J by 4 bases. The length of the CDR3 is 17 residues. The CDR3 sequence is CASSSYSGSFWSDTQYF. CDR3 bases: TGTGCCAGCAGCTCATATAGCGGGAGCTTTTGGTCAGATACGCAGTATTTT.

The J gene is TRBJ2-3, the V gene TRBV7-9; D is uncertain. This CDR3 comprises 14 residues. Trimming shortened V by 1 base and J by 4 bases, and 9 bases separated the two germline ends. From germline, CDR1 is SEHNR and CDR2 FQNEAQ (reference sequence). CDR3 sequence reads: CASSLDWNSDTQYF. The CDR3 DNA is TGTGCCAGCAGCTTAGATTGGAATTCAGATACGCAGTATTTT.

In its sample, this clone is medium-sized. The chain couples TRBV4-1 to TRBJ1-5, with D maybe TRBD1 (6 bases). Deletions cut 1 base from V and 2 bases from J, with 6 bases between. CDR3 length: 14 amino acids. CDR1 and CDR2 (germline): MGHRA, YSYEKL. This CDR3 reads CASSQGQGNQPQHF. Here the CDR3 DNA reads TGCGCCAGCAGCCAAGGACAGGGCAATCAGCCCCAGCATTTT.

V gene TRBV18 combines with J gene TRBJ2-7; D gene ambiguous. From germline, CDR1 is KGHSH and CDR2 LQKENI. With 4 bases removed from V and 5 bases from J, the gap between germline ends came to 18 bases. There are 15 residues in the CDR3. In nucleotides, the CDR3 is TGTGCCAGCTCACTCTGGACCTTCCTTGGTGACGAGCAGTACTTC. It codes for CASSLWTFLGDEQYF.

A few counts support this clone. This chain joins TRBV6-5 and TRBJ2-5, with 9 bases that match TRBD2. V shed 2 bases, J shed 5 bases, and the junction held 9 bases outside the gene matches. This CDR3 is built from 16 residues. In germline, CDR1 is MNHEY, CDR2 SVGAGI. Written as DNA, the CDR3 is TGTGCCAGCAGTTACGATCTAGCGGGGATGTGGGAGACCCAGTACTTC. Residues: CASSYDLAGMWETQYF.

This clone was observed once. This sequence joins TRBV7-6 and TRBJ2-3, with 8 nucleotides matching TRBD1. V lost 4 bases to trimming and J lost 5 bases; unmatched junction nucleotides: 8. Germline CDR1 reads SGHVS; CDR2 reads FNYEAQ. CDR3 length: 15 amino acids. CDR3 DNA: TGTGCCAGCAGCTCAAGGAGGACAGGGCTAGATACGCAGTATTTT. It codes for CASSSRRTGLDTQYF.

In its sample, this clone is medium-sized. The rearrangement joins TRBV4-1 to TRBJ1-3; D perhaps matches TRBD1 (5 bases). The CDR3 contains 17 residues. The V and J ends lost 0 bases and 4 bases respectively, with 16 bases between them. The germline gives CDR1 MGHRA, CDR2 YSYEKL. DNA of the CDR3: TGCGCCAGCAGCCAAGATCCGGGGCCATCTTTAGGAAACACCATATATTTT. Translating gives CASSQDPGPSLGNTIYF.

The V and J genes are TRBV28 and TRBJ2-3; no reliable D call. This CDR3 is built from 14 residues. V was shortened by 3 bases and J by 4 bases, with 11 bases between the two germline ends. Per germline, CDR1 MDHEN and CDR2 SYDVKM. The CDR3 DNA is TGTGCCAGCAGTTTCGCCCTTCGGGCAGATACGCAGTATTTT. Amino acids: CASSFALRADTQYF.

Concerning this clone: This CDR3 is also generated by other DNA sequences in the sample. The gene calls are TRBV27 and TRBJ2-2; TRBD2 might be the D (5 bases). This CDR3 contains 15 residues. Germline assignment: CDR1 MNHEY and CDR2 SMNVEV (reference sequence). The ends were cut back, 5 bases at V and 6 bases at J, with 16 bases in the middle. Here the CDR3 DNA reads TGTGCCAGCAGTCCAAGCGGTTGGGAACCCGGGGAGCTGTTTTTT. It encodes CASSPSGWEPGELFF.

The chain couples TRBV6-1 to TRBJ2-7; D ambiguous. Germline assignment: CDR1 MNHNS and CDR2 SASEGT. V gave up 7 bases and J gave up 6 bases, with 7 bases separating them. This CDR3 has 10 residues. CDR3 nucleotides: TGTGCCAGCAAATACGTCGAGCAGTACTTC. Translating gives CASKYVEQYF.

V is TRBV7-8 and J is TRBJ2-7; D is possibly TRBD2 (5 bases). Germline CDR1 and CDR2: SGHVS and FQNEAQ. V was shortened by 5 bases and J by 8 bases, with 25 bases between the two germline ends. The CDR3 loop spans 16 amino acids. Here the CDR3 reads CASSPLSGSSPSKQYF. CDR3 coding DNA: TGTGCCAGCAGCCCACTATCGGGGTCGAGCCCCTCTAAGCAGTACTTC.

This chain links TRBV28 with TRBJ2-2; D not resolved. Germline values: CDR1 MDHEN, CDR2 SYDVKM. This CDR3 contains 13 residues. Trimming cost V 6 bases and J 2 bases, with 7 bases left between them. CDR3 DNA sequence: TGTGCCAGCAGCCCTATAAACACCGGGGAGCTGTTTTTT. This encodes CASSPINTGELFF.

This clone appeared a few times. The CDR3: CASSPDFQGAGSYEQYF. In nucleotides, the CDR3 is TGTGCCAGCAGCCCGGACTTCCAGGGGGCCGGATCCTACGAGCAGTACTTC. The chain has TRBV5-6 and TRBJ2-7, with TRBD1 matching over 8 bases. The CDR3 totals 17 residues. The V segment lost 4 bases and the J segment 1 base; nucleotides outside the gene matches: 13. Germline V CDR1 and CDR2: SGHDT, YYEEEE.

The chain employs TRBV5-1 and TRBJ2-7; 9 bases match TRBD1. This CDR3 has 16 residues. The junction had 10 bases not matched to a gene; V was cut back by 4 bases and J by 2 bases. In germline, CDR1 is SGHRS, CDR2 YFSETQ. CDR3 residues: CASSAGQGTYTYEQYF. For the CDR3, the DNA is TGCGCCAGCAGCGCCGGACAGGGGACTTACACCTACGAGCAGTACTTC.

DNA of the CDR3: TGTGCCAGCAGCTCCCCCCTGAGGGGCGGGAGCGACACCGGGGAGCTGTTTTTT. It specifies CASSSPLRGGSDTGELFF. The rearrangement links TRBV7-9 to TRBJ2-2, with 7 bases that match TRBD2. The CDR3 loop spans 18 amino acids. From germline, CDR1 is SEHNR and CDR2 FQNEAQ (reference sequence). Trimming took 4 bases from V and 3 from J; bases not matched to a gene: 14. Full variable domain (remainder filled in from reference TRBV7-9 and TRBJ2-2): DTGVSQNPRHKITKRGQNVTFRCDPISEHNRLYWYRQTLGQGPEFLTYFQNEAQLEKSRLLSDRFSAERPKGSFSTLEIQRTEQGDSAMYLCASSSPLRGGSDTGELFFGEGSRLTVL.

The chain uses TRBV27 and TRBJ2-1, with no clear D. This CDR3 spans 16 amino acids. V lost 2 bases and J 8 bases, leaving 19 bases between the germline ends. From germline, CDR1 is MNHEY and CDR2 SMNVEV (reference sequence). CDR3 DNA sequence: TGTGCCAGCAGTTTAAGGTCCCTAGAATGGGTTGATGAGCAGTTCTTC. It is translated as CASSLRSLEWVDEQFF.

V is TRBV19 and J is TRBJ2-5, with D perhaps given as TRBD1 or TRBD2 (6 bases each). The CDR3 contains 14 residues. Trimming left V 5 bases short and J 2 bases short, with 12 bases between. Germline CDR1 LNHDA, CDR2 SQIVND (reference sequence). The CDR3 loop reads CASSPGADQETQYF. The CDR3 DNA follows: TGTGCCAGTAGTCCGGGGGCGGATCAAGAGACCCAGTACTTC.

The chain employs TRBV4-3 and TRBJ2-4, with TRBD2 identical over 8 bases. V shed 0 bases, J shed 6 bases, and the junction held 7 bases outside the gene matches. There are 16 residues in the CDR3. The germline gives CDR1 LGHNA, CDR2 YSLEER. CDR3 sequence (DNA): TGCGCCAGCAGCCAAGAAGGGACTAGTGGGGCAAACATTCAGTACTTC. Residues: CASSQEGTSGANIQYF.

This clone was seen a handful of times. The chain carries TRBV28 and TRBJ2-5; no clear D. The germline V gene encodes CDR1 MDHEN and CDR2 SYDVKM. This CDR3 is built from 9 residues. Trimming took off 11 bases at V and 3 bases at J, with 4 bases between the two ends. The CDR3 loop reads CAREETQYF. The CDR3 DNA is TGTGCCCGGGAAGAGACCCAGTACTTC.

This sequence joins TRBV28 and TRBJ1-5; a weak D match, TRBD1 (5 bases). Germline-derived CDR1 and CDR2 are MDHEN and SYDVKM. CDR3 length equals 13 residues. Trimming took 3 bases from V and 6 from J, leaving 9 bases between them. In nucleotides, the CDR3 is TGTGCCAGCAGTTTCGCGGGGGGTCAGCCCCAGCATTTT. Translated: CASSFAGGQPQHF.

CDR3 in amino acids: CASSLGRGQFQPQHF. The CDR3 coding sequence is TGTGCCAGCAGCTTAGGAAGGGGGCAATTCCAGCCCCAGCATTTT. This sequence joins TRBV7-9 and TRBJ1-5; TRBD1 matches at 7 bases. V gave up 1 base and J gave up 7 bases; unmatched junction bases: 7. This CDR3 comprises 15 residues. Germline-derived CDR1 and CDR2 are SEHNR and FQNEAQ (reference sequence).

Here the CDR3 reads CASSTGGSNSPLHF. The CDR3 coding sequence is TGTGCCAGTTCGACAGGGGGAAGTAATTCACCCCTCCACTTT. J is TRBJ1-6 and V is TRBV7-6; the match to TRBD1 covers 9 bases. CDR1 and CDR2 from the germline V gene are SGHVS and FNYEAQ. This CDR3 is 14 amino acids long. Trimming removed 9 bases from V and 6 bases from J; junction bases left unmatched: 6.

This sequence joins TRBV7-2 and TRBJ2-7; the D is unclear. V was clipped by 6 bases and J by 2 bases, with 17 bases between them. This CDR3 has 15 residues. In germline, CDR1 is SGHTA, CDR2 FQGNSA. The CDR3 sequence is CASRAIALMTYEQYF. The CDR3 region has the DNA TGTGCCAGCAGGGCCATTGCTCTGATGACCTACGAGCAGTACTTC.